The following is a T cell receptor (beta chain) sequence with its context. TCRdb keeps only in-frame clones here, not all; method: immunoSEQ multiplex PCR. The table shows 300,000 to 400,000 clones, with almost 90% occurring only once. The Seattle patients joined while their infection was active and were tracked longitudinally afterward. The V end lost 8 bases, the J end lost 8 bases, and 15 bases lay between the germline ends. CDR3 length: 12 residues. Germline V gene sequence: CDR1 SEHNR, CDR2 FQNEAQ (reference sequence). The data belong to a study of blood T cell repertoires in COVID-19. Sequencing was done on a sample of peripheral blood. This TCR was sampled from a woman in her seventies with COVID-19, enrolled during active disease. The chain links TRBV7-9 to TRBJ1-2; the D gene is possibly TRBD1 (6 bases). The CDR3 DNA reads as TGTGCCAGCCCCCGGGGCACAGGGGGCTACACCTTC. Translating it yields CASPRGTGGYTF.